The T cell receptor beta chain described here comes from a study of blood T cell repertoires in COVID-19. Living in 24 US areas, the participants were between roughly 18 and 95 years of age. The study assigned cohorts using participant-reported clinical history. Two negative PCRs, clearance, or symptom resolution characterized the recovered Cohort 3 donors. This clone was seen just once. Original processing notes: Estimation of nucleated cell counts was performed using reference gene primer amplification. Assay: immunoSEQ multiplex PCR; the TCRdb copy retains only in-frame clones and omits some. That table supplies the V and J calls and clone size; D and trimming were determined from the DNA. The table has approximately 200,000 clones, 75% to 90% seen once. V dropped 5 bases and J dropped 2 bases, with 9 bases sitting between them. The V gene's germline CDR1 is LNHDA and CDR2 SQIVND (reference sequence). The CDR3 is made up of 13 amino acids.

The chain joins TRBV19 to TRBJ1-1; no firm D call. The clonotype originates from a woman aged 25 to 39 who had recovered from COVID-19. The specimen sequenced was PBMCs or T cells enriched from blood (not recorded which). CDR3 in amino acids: CASSVQSNTEAFF. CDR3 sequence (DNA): TGTGCCAGTAGTGTCCAGTCAAACACTGAAGCTTTCTTT.